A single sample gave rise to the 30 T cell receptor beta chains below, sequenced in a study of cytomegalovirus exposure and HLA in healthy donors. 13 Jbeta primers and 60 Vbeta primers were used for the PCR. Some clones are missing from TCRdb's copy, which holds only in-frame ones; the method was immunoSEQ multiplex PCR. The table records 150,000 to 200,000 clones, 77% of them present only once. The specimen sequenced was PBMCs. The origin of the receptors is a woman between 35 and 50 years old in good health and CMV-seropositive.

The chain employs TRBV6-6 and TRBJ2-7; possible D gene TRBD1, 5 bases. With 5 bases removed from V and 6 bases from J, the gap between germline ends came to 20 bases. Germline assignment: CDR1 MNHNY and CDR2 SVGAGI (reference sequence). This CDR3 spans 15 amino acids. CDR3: CASSTEFRAAGEQYF. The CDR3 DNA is TGTGCCAGCAGTACCGAGTTCAGGGCTGCCGGCGAGCAGTACTTC.

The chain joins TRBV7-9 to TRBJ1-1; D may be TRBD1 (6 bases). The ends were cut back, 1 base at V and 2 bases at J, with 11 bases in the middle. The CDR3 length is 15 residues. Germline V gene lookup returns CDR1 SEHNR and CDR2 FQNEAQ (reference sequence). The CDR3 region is CASSLGRTANTEAFF. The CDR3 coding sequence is TGTGCCAGCAGCTTAGGAAGGACAGCTAACACTGAAGCTTTCTTT.

The CDR3 spells CASRGDRDFGGYTF. In DNA form, the CDR3 reads TGTGCCAGCAGGGGGGACAGGGACTTCGGTGGCTACACCTTC. J is TRBJ1-2 and V is TRBV25-1, with TRBD1 matching over 9 bases. Germline CDR1 reads MGHDK; CDR2 reads SYGVNS. Trimming took 6 bases from V and 7 from J; bases not matched to a gene: 9. The CDR3 spans 14 residues.

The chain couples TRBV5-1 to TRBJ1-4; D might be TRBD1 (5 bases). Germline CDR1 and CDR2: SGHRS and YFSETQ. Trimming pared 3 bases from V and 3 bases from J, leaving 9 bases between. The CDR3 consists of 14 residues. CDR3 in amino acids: CASSSGPPNEKLFF. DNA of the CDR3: TGCGCCAGCAGCTCAGGGCCTCCTAATGAAAAACTGTTTTTT. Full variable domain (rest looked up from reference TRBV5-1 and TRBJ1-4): KAGVTQTPRYLIKTRGQQVTLSCSPISGHRSVSWYQQTPGQGLQFLFEYFSETQRNKGNFPGRFSGRQFSNSRSEMNVSTLELGDSALYLCASSSGPPNEKLFFGSGTQLSVL.

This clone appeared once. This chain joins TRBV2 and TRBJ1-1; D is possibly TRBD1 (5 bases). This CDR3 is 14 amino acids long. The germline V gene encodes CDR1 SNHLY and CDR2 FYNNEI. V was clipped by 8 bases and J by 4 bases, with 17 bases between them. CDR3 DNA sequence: TGTGCCAGCTCTCGTAAAGGGGATAGCACTGAAGCTTTCTTT. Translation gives CASSRKGDSTEAFF.

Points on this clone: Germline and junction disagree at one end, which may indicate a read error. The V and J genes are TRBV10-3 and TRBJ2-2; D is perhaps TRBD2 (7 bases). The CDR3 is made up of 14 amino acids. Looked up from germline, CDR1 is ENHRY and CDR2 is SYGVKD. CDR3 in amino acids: CATRGGTFTGELFF. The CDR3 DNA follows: TGCGCTACAAGGGGGGGAACATTCACCGGGGAGCTGTTTTTT.

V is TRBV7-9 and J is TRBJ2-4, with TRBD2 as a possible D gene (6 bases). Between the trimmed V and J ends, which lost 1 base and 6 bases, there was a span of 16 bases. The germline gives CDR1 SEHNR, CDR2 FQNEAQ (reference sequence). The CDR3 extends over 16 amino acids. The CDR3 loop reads CASSLGGVGGGNIQYF. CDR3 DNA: TGTGCCAGCAGCTTAGGGGGGGTCGGTGGGGGAAACATTCAGTACTTC.

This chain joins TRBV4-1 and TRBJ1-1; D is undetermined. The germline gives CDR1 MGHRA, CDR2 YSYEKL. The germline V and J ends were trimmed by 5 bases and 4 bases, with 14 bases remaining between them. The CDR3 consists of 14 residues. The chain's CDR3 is CASSKREGITEAFF. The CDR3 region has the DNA TGCGCCAGCAGCAAACGGGAGGGTATCACTGAAGCTTTCTTT.

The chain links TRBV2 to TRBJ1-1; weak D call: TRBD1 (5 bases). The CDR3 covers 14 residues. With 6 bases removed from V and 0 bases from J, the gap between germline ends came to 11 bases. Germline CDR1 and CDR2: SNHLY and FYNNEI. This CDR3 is CASRGHRMNTEAFF. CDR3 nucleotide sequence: TGTGCCAGCAGAGGACACCGGATGAACACTGAAGCTTTCTTT. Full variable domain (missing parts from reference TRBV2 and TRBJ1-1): EPEVTQTPSHQVTQMGQEVILRCVPISNHLYFYWYRQILGQKVEFLVSFYNNEISEKSEIFDDQFSVERPDGSNFTLKIRSTKLEDSAMYFCASRGHRMNTEAFFGQGTRLTVV.

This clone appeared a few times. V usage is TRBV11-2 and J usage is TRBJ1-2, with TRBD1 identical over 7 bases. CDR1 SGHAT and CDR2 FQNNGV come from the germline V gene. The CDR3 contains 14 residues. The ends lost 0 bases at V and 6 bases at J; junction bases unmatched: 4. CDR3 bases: TGTGCCAGCAGCTTAGATCGACAGGGTGATGGCTACACCTTC. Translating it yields CASSLDRQGDGYTF.

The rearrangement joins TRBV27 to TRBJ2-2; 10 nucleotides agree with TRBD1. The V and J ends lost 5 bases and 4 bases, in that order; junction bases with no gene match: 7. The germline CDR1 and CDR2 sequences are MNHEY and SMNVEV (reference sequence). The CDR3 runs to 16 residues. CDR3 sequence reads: CASSRGTGAGTGELFF. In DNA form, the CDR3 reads TGTGCCAGCAGTCGGGGGACAGGGGCGGGCACCGGGGAGCTGTTTTTT.

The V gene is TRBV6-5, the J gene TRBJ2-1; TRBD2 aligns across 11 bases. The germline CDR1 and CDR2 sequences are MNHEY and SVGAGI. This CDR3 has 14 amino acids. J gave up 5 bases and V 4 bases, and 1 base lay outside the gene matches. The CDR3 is CASSSGLADNEQFF. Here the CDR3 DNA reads TGTGCCAGCAGTTCGGGACTAGCGGACAATGAGCAGTTCTTC.

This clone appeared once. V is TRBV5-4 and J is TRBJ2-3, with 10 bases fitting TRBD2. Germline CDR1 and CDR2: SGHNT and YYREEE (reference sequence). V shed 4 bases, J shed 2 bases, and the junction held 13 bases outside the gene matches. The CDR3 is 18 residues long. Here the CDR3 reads CASSLGGFSGGFTDTQYF. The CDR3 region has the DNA TGTGCCAGCAGCCTCGGGGGGTTTAGCGGGGGGTTCACAGATACGCAGTATTTT.

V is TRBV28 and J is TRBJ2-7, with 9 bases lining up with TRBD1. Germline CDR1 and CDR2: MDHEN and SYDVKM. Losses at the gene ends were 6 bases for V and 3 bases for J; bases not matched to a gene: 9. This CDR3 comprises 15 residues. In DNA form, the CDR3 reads TGTGCCAGCAGGGAACAGGGGGCCAGGGACTACGAGCAGTACTTC. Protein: CASREQGARDYEQYF.

CDR3 in amino acids: CASTGGRQETQYF. CDR3 DNA: TGTGCCAGCACTGGGGGCAGGCAAGAGACCCAGTACTTC. V is TRBV2 and J is TRBJ2-5; D is perhaps TRBD1 (6 bases). Germline assignment: CDR1 SNHLY and CDR2 FYNNEI. There are 13 residues in the CDR3. Between the trimmed V and J ends, which lost 7 bases and 2 bases, there was a span of 11 bases. Full variable domain (rest looked up from reference TRBV2 and TRBJ2-5): EPEVTQTPSHQVTQMGQEVILRCVPISNHLYFYWYRQILGQKVEFLVSFYNNEISEKSEIFDDQFSVERPDGSNFTLKIRSTKLEDSAMYFCASTGGRQETQYFGPGTRLLVL.

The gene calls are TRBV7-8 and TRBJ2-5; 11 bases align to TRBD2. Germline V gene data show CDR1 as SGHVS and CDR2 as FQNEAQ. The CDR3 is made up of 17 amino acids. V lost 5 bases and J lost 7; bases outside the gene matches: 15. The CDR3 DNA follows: TGTGCCAGCAGCCTTACAACTAGCGGGAGACCAGTGGGGACCCAGTACTTC. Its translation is CASSLTTSGRPVGTQYF.

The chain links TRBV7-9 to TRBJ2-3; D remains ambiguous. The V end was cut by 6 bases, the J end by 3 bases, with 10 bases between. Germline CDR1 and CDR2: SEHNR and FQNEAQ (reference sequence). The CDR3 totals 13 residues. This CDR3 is CASRPTSTDTQYF. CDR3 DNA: TGTGCCAGCAGGCCAACCAGTACAGATACGCAGTATTTT.

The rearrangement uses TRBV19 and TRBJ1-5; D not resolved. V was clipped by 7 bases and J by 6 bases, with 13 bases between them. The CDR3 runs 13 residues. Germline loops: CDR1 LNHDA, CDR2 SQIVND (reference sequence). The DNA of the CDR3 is TGTGCCAGTACCATTTCGGCGGGTCAGCCCCAGCATTTT. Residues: CASTISAGQPQHF.

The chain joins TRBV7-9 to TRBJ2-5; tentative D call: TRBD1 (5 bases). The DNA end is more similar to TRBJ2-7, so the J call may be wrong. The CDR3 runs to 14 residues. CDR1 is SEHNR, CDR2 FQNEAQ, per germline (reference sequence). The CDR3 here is CASSLALQDYEQYF. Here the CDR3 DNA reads TGTGCCAGCAGCTTAGCCCTACAGGACTACGAGCAGTACTTC.

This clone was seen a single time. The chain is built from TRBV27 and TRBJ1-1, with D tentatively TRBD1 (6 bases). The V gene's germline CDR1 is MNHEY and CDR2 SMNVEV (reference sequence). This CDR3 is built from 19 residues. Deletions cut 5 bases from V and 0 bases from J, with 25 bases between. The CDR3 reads CASSPYYLPQGHLNTEAFF. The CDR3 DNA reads TGTGCCAGCAGTCCCTATTATTTGCCACAGGGACATTTGAACACTGAAGCTTTCTTT.

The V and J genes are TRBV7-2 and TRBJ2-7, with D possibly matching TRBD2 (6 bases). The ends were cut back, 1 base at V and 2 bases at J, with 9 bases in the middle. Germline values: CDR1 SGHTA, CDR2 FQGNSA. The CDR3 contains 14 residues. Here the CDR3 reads CASSLGTTPYEQYF. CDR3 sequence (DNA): TGTGCCAGCAGCTTAGGGACTACTCCCTACGAGCAGTACTTC.

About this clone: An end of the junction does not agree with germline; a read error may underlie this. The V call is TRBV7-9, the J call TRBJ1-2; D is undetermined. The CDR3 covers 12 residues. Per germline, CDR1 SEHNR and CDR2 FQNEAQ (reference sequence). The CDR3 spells CSSSPSGYGYTF. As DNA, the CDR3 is TGTTCCAGCAGCCCATCGGGCTATGGCTACACCTTC.

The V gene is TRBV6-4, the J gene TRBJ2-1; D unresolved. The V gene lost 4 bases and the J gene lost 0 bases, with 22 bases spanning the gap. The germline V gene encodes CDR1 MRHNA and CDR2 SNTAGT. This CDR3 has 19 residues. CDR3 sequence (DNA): TGTGCCAGCAGTGCAGAGTGGGCAGCCGCCCTTGGCTCCTACAATGAGCAGTTCTTC. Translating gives CASSAEWAAALGSYNEQFF.

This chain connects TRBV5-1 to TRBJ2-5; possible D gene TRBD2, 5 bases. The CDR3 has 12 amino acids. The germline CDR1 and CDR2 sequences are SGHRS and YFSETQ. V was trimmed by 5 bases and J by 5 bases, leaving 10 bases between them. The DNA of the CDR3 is TGCGCCAGCAGACCAGGCGGGGAGACCCAGTACTTC. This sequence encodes CASRPGGETQYF.

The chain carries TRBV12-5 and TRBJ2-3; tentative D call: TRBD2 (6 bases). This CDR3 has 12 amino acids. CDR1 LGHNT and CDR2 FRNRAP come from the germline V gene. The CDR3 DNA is TGTGCGAGCGGGTCTAGCACAGATACGCAGTATTTT. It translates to CASGSSTDTQYF.

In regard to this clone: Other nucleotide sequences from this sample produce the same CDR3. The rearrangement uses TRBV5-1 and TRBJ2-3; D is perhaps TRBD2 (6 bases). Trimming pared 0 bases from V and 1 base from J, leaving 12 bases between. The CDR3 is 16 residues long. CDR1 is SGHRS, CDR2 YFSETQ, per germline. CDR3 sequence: CASSLAGLAGTDTQYF. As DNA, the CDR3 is TGCGCCAGCAGCTTGGCCGGATTAGCGGGCACAGATACGCAGTATTTT.

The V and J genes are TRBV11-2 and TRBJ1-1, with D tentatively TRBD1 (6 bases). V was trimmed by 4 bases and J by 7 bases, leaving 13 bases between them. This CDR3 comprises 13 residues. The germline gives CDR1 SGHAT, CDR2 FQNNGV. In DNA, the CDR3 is TGTGCCAGCAGCTCCGGGGGGCGGGGTGAAGCTTTCTTT. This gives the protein CASSSGGRGEAFF.

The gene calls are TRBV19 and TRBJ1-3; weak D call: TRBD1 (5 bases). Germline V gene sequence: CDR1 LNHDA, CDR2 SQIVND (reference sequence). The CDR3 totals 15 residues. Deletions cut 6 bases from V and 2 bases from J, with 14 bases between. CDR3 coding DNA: TGTGCCAGTAGGAAAGGGGTCGGGCCTGGAAACACCATATATTTT. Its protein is CASRKGVGPGNTIYF. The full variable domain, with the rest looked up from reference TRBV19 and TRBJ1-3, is DGGITQSPKYLFRKEGQNVTLSCEQNLNHDAMYWYRQDPGQGLRLIYYSQIVNDFQKGDIAEGYSVSREKKESFPLTVTSAQKNPTAFYLCASRKGVGPGNTIYFGEGSWLTVV.

CDR3 amino acids: CASSLRAGAGTGELFF. As DNA, the CDR3 is TGTGCCAGCAGTTTACGCGCGGGGGCGGGGACCGGGGAGCTGTTTTTT. J is TRBJ2-2 and V is TRBV27, with TRBD2 as a possible D gene (7 bases). CDR3 size: 16 residues. Trimming cost V 2 bases and J 5 bases, with 15 bases left between them. Germline V gene sequence: CDR1 MNHEY, CDR2 SMNVEV (reference sequence).

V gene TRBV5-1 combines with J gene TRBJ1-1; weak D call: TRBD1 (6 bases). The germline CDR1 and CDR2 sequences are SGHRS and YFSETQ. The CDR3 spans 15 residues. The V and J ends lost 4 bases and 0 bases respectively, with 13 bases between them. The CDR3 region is CASSIGQTMNTEAFF. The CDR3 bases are TGCGCCAGCAGCATCGGACAGACCATGAACACTGAAGCTTTCTTT.